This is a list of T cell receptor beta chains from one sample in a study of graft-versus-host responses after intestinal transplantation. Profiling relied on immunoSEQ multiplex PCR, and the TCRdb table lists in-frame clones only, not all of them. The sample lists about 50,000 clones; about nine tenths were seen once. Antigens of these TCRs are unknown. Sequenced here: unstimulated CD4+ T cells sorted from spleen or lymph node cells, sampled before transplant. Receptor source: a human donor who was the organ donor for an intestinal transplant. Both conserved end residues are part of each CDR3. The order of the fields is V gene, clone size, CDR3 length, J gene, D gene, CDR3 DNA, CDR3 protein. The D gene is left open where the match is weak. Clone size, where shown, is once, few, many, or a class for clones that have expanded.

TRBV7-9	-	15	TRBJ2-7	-	TGTGCCAGCAGCTTTACGACAGGAAACTCCTACGAGCAGTACTTC	CASSFTTGNSYEQYF
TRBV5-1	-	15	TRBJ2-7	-	TGCGCCAGCAGCCCGGGACACCTGGACTTCCCTGAGCAGTACTTC	CASSPGHLDFPEQYF
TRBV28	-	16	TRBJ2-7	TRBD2	TGTGCCAGCAGTTTATTTCAGTCTAGCGGGAGGCCCGAGCAGTACTTC	CASSLFQSSGRPEQYF
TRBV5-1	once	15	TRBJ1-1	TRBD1	TGCGCCAGCAGCTTGCAGGGGGATTTCGGCACTGAAGCTTTCTTT	CASSLQGDFGTEAFF
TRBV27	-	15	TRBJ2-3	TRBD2	TGTGCCAGCACACCTACGACTAGCGGCACAGATACGCAGTATTTT	CASTPTTSGTDTQYF
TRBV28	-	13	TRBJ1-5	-	TGTGCCAGCAGTTTCGAACCGTATCAGCCCCAGCATTTT	CASSFEPYQPQHF
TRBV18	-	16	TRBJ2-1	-	TGTGCCAGCTCACCGACAGTAGTGGGGGTCTACAATGAGCAGTTCTTC	CASSPTVVGVYNEQFF
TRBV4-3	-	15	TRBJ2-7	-	TGCGCCAGCAGCCAAGGCTGGGAGAACTCCTACGAGCAGTACTTC	CASSQGWENSYEQYF
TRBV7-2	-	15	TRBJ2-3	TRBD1	TGTGCCAGCAGCTTAAGGACAGGGGTCACAGATACGCAGTATTTT	CASSLRTGVTDTQYF
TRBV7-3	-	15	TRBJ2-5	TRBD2	TGTGCCAGCAGCTACGGACTAGCGGGGCAAGAGACCCAGTACTTC	CASSYGLAGQETQYF
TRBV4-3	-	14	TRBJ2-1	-	TGCGCCAGCAGCCAAGGGCAAGATTACAATGAGCAGTTCTTC	CASSQGQDYNEQFF
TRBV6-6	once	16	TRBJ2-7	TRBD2	TGTGCCAGCAGTCAACCCACTAGCGGGCTAACCTACGAGCAGTACTTC	CASSQPTSGLTYEQYF
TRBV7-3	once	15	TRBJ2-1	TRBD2	TGTGCCAGCAGCTTAATAGCGGGAGCCTACAATGAGCAGTTCTTC	CASSLIAGAYNEQFF
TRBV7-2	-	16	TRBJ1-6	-	TGTGCCAGCAGCTTAAGGGTGGGTCAGGGTAATTCACCCCTCCACTTT	CASSLRVGQGNSPLHF
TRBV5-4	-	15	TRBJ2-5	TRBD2	TGTGCCAGCAGCTTGACTAGCGGGATGAGGGAGACCCAGTACTTC	CASSLTSGMRETQYF
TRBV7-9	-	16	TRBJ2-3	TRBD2	TGTGCCAGCAGCTTAGTGGGAGGGCGATACACAGATACGCAGTATTTT	CASSLVGGRYTDTQYF
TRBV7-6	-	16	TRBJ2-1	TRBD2	TGTGCCAGCAGTATAGCCGGGACTAGCCCGACCAATGAGCAGTTCTTC	CASSIAGTSPTNEQFF
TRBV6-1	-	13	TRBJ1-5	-	TGTGCCAGCAGTGACAATAGCAATCAGCCCCAGCATTTT	CASSDNSNQPQHF
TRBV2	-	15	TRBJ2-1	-	TGTGCCAGCAGTGACTTGCGGACCTCCTACAATGAGCAGTTCTTC	CASSDLRTSYNEQFF
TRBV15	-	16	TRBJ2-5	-	TGTGCCACCAGCAGACCCAACATCCCCTGGAGGGAGACCCAGTACTTC	CATSRPNIPWRETQYF
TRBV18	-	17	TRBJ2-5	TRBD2	TGTGCCAGCTCACCAGTGGGACTAGCGGGGAGCCAAGAGACCCAGTACTTC	CASSPVGLAGSQETQYF
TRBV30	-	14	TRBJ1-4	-	TGTGCCTGGAGTGTGGGGCAGGGAGGGGAAAAACTGTTTTTT	CAWSVGQGGEKLFF
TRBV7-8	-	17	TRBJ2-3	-	TGTGCCAGCAGCTTAGCACCACTAGCCCCTAGCACAGATACGCAGTATTTT	CASSLAPLAPSTDTQYF
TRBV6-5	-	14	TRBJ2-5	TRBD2	TGTGCCAGCAGTTACACTAGCGGGAGAGAGACCCAGTACTTC	CASSYTSGRETQYF
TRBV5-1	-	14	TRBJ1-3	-	TGCGCCAGCAGCTTGGCCGGCTCTGGAAACACCATATATTTT	CASSLAGSGNTIYF
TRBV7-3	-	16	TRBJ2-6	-	TGTGCCAGCAGCTTAACGGGCTGGACTGGGGCCAACGTCCTGACTTTC	CASSLTGWTGANVLTF
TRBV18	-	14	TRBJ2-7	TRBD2	TGTGCCAGCTCACCTAGCGGGAGCTCCTACGAGCAGTACTTC	CASSPSGSSYEQYF
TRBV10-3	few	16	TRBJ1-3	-	TGTGCCATCAGTGAGTTTCGGACAGTGCGCGGAAACACCATATATTTT	CAISEFRTVRGNTIYF
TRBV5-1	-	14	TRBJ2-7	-	TGCGCCAGCAGCGACAGAACCCCAGCCTACGAGCAGTACTTC	CASSDRTPAYEQYF
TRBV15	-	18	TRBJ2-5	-	TGTGCCACCAGCAGAGAAAAACGGGACTCACGGTACCAAGAGACCCAGTACTTC	CATSREKRDSRYQETQYF
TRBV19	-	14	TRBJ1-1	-	TGTGCCAGTAGTATTCGGGGCATGAACACTGAAGCTTTCTTT	CASSIRGMNTEAFF
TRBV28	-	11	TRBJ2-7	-	TGTGCCAGCAGTTTGGGTTACGAGCAGTACTTC	CASSLGYEQYF
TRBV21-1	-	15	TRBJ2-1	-	TGTGCCAGCAGCAAAGGCGGGAGCTCCTACAATGAGCAGTTCTTC	CASSKGGSSYNEQFF
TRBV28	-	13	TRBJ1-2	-	TGTGCCAGCAGTGTACAGCAACAGAGTGGCTACACCTTC	CASSVQQQSGYTF
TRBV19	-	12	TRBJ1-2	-	TGTGCCAGTAGTATGCCCCTCAGTGGCTACACCTTC	CASSMPLSGYTF
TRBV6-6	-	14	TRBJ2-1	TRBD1	TGTGCCAGCAAGGGACAGAGCTCCTACAATGAGCAGTTCTTC	CASKGQSSYNEQFF
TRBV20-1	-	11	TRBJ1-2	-	TGCAGTGCTAGGATGAACTATGGCTACACCTTC	CSARMNYGYTF
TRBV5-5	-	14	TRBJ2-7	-	TGTGCCAGCAGCTTGGGACTCCCCACGGGCGAGCAGTACTTC	CASSLGLPTGEQYF
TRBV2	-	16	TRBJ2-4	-	TGTGCCAGCAGTGATCGTGTGGTGTCCCCCAGAAACATTCAGTACTTC	CASSDRVVSPRNIQYF
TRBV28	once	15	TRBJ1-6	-	TGTGCCAGCACCCCCGGCGGGGGCAGAAATTCACCCCTCCACTTT	CASTPGGGRNSPLHF
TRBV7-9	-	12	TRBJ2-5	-	TGTGCCAGCAGTCCCGGGGTCGGGACCCAGTACTTC	CASSPGVGTQYF
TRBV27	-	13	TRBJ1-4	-	TGTGCCAGCAAGGAGAAGATTAATGAAAAACTGTTTTTT	CASKEKINEKLFF
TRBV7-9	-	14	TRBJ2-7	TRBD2	TGTGCCAGCAGCTTAGCGGGACTAGCCTACGAGCAGTACTTC	CASSLAGLAYEQYF
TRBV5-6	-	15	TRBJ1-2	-	TGTGCCAGCAGCTTGGGCTCCGGGACAAACTATGGCTACACCTTC	CASSLGSGTNYGYTF
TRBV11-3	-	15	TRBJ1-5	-	TGTGCCAGCAGCTCGTCACAGGGAGGGTTCCAGCCCCAGCATTTT	CASSSSQGGFQPQHF
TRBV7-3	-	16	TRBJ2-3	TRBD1	TGTGCCAGCAGCTTATTGGGGGGACAGGGCACAGATACGCAGTATTTT	CASSLLGGQGTDTQYF
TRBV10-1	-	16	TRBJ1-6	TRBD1	TGCGCCAGCCTGGGGGGGGACAGCTCCTATAATTCACCCCTCCACTTT	CASLGGDSSYNSPLHF
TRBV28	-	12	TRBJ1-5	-	TGTGCCAGCAGTTTATCTCGTCAGCCCCAGCATTTT	CASSLSRQPQHF
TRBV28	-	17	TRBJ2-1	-	TGTGCCAGCAGTTTATGGGGGGGGCTAGCAGTGGACAATGAGCAGTTCTTC	CASSLWGGLAVDNEQFF
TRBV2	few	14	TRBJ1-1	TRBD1	TGTGCCAGCAGTCCCGGACAGGGGAACACTGAAGCTTTCTTT	CASSPGQGNTEAFF
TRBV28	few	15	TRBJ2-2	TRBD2	TGTGCCAGCAGAACCCCGGGACTAGCGGACGGGGAGCTGTTTTTT	CASRTPGLADGELFF
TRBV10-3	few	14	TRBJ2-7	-	TGTGCCATCAGGCCGACCAGCGGGTCCTACGAGCAGTACTTC	CAIRPTSGSYEQYF
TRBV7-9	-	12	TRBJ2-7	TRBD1	TGTGCCAGCAGCACAGGGGGCTACGAGCAGTACTTC	CASSTGGYEQYF
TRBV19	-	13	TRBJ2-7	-	TGTGCCAGTAGCCCACAGGGATGGGGCGAGCAGTACTTC	CASSPQGWGEQYF
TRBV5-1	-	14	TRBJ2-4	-	TGCGCCAGCAGCTTGGGAGGGGCCAAAAACATTCAGTACTTC	CASSLGGAKNIQYF
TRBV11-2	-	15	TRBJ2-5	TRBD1	TGTGCCAGCAGCTCAAGGACAGGGCACCAAGAGACCCAGTACTTC	CASSSRTGHQETQYF
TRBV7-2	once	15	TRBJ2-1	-	TGTGCCAGCAGCGCCCGAGGAGCGATTTACAATGAGCAGTTCTTC	CASSARGAIYNEQFF
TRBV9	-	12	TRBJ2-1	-	TGTGCCAGCAGCCTACAGGGAAGTGAGCAGTTCTTC	CASSLQGSEQFF
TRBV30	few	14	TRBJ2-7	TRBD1	TGTGCCTGGAGACGACAGGGGGCGCGCGACGAGCAGTACTTC	CAWRRQGARDEQYF
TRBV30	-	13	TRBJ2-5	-	TGTGCCTCCGCCCTGCCTCCGGGAGAGACCCAGTACTTC	CASALPPGETQYF